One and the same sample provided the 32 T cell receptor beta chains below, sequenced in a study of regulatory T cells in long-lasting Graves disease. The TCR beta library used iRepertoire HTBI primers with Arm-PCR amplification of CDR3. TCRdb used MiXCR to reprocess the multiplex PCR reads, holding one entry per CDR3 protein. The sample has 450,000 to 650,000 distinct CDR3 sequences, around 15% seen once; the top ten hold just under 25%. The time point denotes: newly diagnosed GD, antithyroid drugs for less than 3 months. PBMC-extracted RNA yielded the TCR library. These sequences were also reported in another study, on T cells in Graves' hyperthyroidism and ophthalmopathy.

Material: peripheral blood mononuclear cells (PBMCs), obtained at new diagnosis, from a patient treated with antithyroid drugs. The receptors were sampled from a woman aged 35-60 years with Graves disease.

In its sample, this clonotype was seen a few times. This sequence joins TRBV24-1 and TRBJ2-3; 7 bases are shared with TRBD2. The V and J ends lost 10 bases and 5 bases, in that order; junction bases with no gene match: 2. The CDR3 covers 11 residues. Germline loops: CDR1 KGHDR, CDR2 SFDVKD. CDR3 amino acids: CATGEGDTQYF. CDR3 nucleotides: TGTGCCACGGGGGAGGGAGATACGCAGTATTTT.

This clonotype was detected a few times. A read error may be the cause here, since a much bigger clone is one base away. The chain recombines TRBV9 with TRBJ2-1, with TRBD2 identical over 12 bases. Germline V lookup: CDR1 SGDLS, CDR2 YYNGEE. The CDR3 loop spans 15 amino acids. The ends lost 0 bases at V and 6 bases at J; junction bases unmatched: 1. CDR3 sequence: CASSVASGGANEQFF. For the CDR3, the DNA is TGTGCCAGCAGCGTAGCTAGCGGGGGGGCCAATGAGCAGTTCTTC.

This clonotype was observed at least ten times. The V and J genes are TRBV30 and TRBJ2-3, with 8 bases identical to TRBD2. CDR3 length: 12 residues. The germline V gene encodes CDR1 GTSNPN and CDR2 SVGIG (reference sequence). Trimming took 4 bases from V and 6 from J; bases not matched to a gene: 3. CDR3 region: CAWNGGADTQYF. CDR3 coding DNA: TGTGCCTGGAACGGGGGGGCGGATACGCAGTATTTT.

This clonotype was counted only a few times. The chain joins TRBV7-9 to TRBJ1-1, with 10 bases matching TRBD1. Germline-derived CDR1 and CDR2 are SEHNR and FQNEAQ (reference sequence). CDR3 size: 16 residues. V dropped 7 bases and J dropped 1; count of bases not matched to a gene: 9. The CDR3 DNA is TGTGCCAGCAAAGTGACAGGGGGCTGGGGGAACACTGAAGCTTTCTTT. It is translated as CASKVTGGWGNTEAFF.

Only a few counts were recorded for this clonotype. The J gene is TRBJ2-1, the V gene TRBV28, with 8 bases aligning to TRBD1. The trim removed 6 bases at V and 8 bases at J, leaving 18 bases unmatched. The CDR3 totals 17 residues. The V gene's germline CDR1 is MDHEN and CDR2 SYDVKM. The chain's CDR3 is CASRIAIQTHRGYEQFF. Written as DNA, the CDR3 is TGTGCCAGCAGGATTGCAATCCAGACGCACAGGGGGTATGAGCAGTTCTTC.

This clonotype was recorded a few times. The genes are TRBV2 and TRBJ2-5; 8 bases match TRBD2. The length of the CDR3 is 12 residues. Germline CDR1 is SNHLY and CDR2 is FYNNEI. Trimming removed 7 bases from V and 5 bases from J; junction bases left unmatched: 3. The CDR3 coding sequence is TGTGCCAGCACCGGGGGGGCCGAGACCCAGTACTTC. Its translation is CASTGGAETQYF.

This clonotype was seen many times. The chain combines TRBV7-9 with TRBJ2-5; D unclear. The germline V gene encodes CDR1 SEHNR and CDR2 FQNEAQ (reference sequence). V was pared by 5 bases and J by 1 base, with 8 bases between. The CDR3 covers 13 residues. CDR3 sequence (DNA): TGTGCCAGCAGCCAGAGGTTCCAAGAGACCCAGTACTTC. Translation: CASSQRFQETQYF.

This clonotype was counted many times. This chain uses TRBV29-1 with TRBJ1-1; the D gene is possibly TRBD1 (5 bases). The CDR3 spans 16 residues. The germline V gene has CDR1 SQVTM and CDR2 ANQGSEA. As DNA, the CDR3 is TGCACCATGGAGGAGACCCAGGACATCAAGCTTTTTGGAGCTTTCTTT. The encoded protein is CTMEETQDIKLFGAFF.

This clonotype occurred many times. The CDR3 spells CSASEGGRNEKLFF. CDR3 sequence (DNA): TGCAGTGCTAGTGAGGGGGGACGGAATGAAAAACTGTTTTTT. This chain uses TRBV20-1 with TRBJ1-4; D perhaps matches TRBD1 (6 bases). Trimming left V 3 bases short and J 5 bases short, with 13 bases between. The germline gives CDR1 DFQATT, CDR2 SNEGSKA (reference sequence). The CDR3 is 14 amino acids.

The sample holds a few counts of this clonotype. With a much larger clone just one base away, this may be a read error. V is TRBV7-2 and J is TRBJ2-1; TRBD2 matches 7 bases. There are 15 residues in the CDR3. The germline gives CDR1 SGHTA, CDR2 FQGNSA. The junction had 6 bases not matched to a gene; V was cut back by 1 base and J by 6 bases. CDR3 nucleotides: TGTGCCAGCAGCTTAGGTGGACTAGAAGTCAATGAGCAGTTCTTC. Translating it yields CASSLGGLEVNEQFF.

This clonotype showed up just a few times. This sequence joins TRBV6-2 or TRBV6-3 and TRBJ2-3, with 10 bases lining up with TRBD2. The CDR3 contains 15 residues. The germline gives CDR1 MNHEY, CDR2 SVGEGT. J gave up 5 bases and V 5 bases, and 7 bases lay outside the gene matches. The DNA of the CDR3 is TGTGCCAGCAGTCTAGCGGGGGCCTACGGAGATACGCAGTATTTT. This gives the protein CASSLAGAYGDTQYF.

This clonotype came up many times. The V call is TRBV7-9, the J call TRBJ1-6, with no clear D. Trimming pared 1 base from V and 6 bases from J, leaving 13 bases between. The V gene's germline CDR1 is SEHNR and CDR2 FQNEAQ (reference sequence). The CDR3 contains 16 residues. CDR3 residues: CASSLGVGRVNSPLHF. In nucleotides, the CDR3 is TGTGCCAGCAGCTTAGGGGTTGGAAGGGTTAATTCACCCCTCCACTTT.

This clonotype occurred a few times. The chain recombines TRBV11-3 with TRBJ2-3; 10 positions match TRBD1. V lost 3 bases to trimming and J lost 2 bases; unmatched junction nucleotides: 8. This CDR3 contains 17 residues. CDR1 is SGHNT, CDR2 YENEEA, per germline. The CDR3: CASSFLGGTGATDTQYF. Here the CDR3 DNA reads TGTGCCAGCAGCTTCCTAGGGGGGACAGGGGCCACAGATACGCAGTATTTT.

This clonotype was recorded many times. The CDR3 coding sequence is TGTGCCAGCAGCCAAGCGGCAGGGTCCAATCAGCCCCAGCATTTT. Its translation: CASSQAAGSNQPQHF. The chain uses TRBV3-1 and TRBJ1-5; weak D call: TRBD1 (5 bases). The ends were cut back, 1 base at V and 3 bases at J, with 10 bases in the middle. The CDR3 runs 15 residues. Germline CDR1 LGHDT, CDR2 YNNKEL (reference sequence).

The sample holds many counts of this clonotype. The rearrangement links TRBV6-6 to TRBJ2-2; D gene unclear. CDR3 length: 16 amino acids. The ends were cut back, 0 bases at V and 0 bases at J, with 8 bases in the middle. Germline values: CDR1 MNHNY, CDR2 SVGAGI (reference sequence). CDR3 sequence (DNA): TGTGCCAGCAGTTACTCGAGACAAGCGAACACCGGGGAGCTGTTTTTT. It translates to CASSYSRQANTGELFF.

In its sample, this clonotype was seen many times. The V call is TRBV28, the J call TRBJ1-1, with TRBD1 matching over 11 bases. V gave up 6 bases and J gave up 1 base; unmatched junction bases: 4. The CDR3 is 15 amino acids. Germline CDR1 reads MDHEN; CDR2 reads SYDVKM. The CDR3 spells CASRGTGGENTEAFF. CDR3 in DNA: TGTGCCAGCAGGGGGACAGGGGGGGAGAACACTGAAGCTTTCTTT.

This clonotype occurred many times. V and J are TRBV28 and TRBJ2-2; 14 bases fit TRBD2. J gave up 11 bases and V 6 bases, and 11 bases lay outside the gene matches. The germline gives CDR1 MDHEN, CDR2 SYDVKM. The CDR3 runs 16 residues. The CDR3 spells CASRRTSGGTVRELFF. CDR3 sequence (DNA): TGTGCCAGCAGAAGGACTAGCGGGGGGACGGTCCGCGAGCTGTTTTTT.

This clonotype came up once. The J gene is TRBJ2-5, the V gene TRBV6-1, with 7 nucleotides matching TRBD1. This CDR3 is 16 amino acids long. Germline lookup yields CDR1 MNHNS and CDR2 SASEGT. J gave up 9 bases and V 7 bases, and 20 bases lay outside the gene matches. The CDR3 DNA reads TGTGCCAGCAATAACCGACAGGGTCTATTTGGGAAGGCCCAGTACTTC. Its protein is CASNNRQGLFGKAQYF.

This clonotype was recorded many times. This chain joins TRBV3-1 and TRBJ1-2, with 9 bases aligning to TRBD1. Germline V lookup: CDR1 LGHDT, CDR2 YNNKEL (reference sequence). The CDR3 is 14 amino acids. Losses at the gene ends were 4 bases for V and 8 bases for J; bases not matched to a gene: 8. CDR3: CASSRMDRGLGYTF. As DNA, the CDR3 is TGTGCCAGCAGCCGGATGGACAGGGGCCTAGGCTACACCTTC.

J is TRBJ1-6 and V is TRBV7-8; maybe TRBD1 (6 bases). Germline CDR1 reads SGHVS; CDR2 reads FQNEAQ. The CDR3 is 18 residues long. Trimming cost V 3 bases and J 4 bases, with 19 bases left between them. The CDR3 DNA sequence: TGTGCCAGCAGCTTCGCCCCCGGGGGGGCCTCTTATAATTCACCCCTCCACTTT. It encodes CASSFAPGGASYNSPLHF.

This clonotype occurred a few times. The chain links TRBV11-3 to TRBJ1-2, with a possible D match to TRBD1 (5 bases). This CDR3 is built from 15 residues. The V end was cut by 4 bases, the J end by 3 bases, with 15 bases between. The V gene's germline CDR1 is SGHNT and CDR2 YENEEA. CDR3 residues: CASSSTGGSYYGYTF. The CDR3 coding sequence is TGTGCCAGCAGCTCTACCGGGGGGAGCTACTATGGCTACACCTTC.

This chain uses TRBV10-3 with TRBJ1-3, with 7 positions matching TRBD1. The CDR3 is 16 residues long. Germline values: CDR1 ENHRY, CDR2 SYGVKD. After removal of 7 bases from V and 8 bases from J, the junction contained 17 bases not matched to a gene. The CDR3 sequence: CAIKPASTGARHTIYF. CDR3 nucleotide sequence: TGTGCCATCAAGCCAGCCTCTACAGGGGCCCGGCACACCATATATTTT.

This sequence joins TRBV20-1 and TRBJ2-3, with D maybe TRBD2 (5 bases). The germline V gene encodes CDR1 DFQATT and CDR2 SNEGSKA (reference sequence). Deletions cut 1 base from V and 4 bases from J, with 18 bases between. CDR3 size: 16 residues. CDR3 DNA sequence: TGCAGTGCTAGAGTTCCCGGTGGGAGAGATTCAGATACGCAGTATTTT. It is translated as CSARVPGGRDSDTQYF.

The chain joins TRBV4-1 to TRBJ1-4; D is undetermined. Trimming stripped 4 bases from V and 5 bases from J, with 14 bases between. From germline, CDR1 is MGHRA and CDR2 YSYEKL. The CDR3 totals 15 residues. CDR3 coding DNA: TGCGCCAGCAGCCTCGCGGACGGCATAAATGAAAAACTGTTTTTT. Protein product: CASSLADGINEKLFF.

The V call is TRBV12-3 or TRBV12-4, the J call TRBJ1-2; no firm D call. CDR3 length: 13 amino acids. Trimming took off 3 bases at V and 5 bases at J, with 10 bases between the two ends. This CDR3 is CASSLSLGYGYTF. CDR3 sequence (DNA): TGTGCCAGCAGTTTGAGCCTGGGATATGGCTACACCTTC.

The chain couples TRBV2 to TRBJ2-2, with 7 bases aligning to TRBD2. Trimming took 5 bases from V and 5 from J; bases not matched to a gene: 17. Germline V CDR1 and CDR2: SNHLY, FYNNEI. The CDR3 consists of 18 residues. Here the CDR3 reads CASSTRGSVGGKTGELFF. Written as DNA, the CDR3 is TGTGCCAGCAGTACCCGGGGCTCCGTGGGGGGGAAGACCGGGGAGCTGTTTTTT.

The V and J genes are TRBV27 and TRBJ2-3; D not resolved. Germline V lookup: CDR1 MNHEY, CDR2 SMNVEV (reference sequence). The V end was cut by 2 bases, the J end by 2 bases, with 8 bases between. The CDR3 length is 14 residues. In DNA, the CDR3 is TGTGCCAGCAGTTTAGACGGATACACAGATACGCAGTATTTT. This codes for CASSLDGYTDTQYF.

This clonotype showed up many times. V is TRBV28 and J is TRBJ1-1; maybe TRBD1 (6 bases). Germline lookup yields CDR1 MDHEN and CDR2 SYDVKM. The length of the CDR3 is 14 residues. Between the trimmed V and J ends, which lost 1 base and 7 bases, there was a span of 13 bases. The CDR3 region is CASSLFAGDGEAFF. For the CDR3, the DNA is TGTGCCAGCAGTTTATTCGCAGGGGATGGTGAAGCTTTCTTT.

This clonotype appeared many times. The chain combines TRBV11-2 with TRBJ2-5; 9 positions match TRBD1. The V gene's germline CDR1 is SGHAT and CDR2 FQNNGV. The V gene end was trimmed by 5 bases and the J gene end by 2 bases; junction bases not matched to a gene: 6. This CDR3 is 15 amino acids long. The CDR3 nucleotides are TGTGCCAGCAGCCTCTCGACAGGGGGACAAGAGACCCAGTACTTC. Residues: CASSLSTGGQETQYF.

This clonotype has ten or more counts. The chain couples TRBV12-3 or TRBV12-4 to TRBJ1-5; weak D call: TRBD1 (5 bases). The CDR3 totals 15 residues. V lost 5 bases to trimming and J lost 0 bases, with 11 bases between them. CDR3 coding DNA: TGTGCCAGCAGTCCCCCGGGGGTTAGCAATCAGCCCCAGCATTTT. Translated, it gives CASSPPGVSNQPQHF.

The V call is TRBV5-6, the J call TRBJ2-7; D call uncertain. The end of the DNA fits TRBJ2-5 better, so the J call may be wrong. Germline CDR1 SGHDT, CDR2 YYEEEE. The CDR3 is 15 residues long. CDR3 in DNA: TGTGCCAGCAGCTTGGTCAGCTTGTACCAAGAGACCCAGTACTTC. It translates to CASSLVSLYQETQYF.

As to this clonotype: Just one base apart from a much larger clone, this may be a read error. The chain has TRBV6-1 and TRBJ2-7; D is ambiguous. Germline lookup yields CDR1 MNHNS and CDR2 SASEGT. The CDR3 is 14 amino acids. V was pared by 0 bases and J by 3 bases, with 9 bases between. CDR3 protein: CASSEAQQVYEQYF. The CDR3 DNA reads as TGTGCCAGCAGTGAAGCGCAGCAGGTCTACGAGCAGTACTTC.